Below, 15 T cell receptor beta chains from the same sample are listed, as sequenced in a study of sequential checkpoint blockade in melanoma. Indicated treatment: randomized to nivolumab then ipilimumab (arm A) or the reverse (arm B). Generated by immunoSEQ multiplex PCR, the TCRdb table keeps only in-frame clones and is missing some. Of 15,000 or so clones in the sample, under 65% were seen once. The source was CD8+ T cells sorted from blood (inferred from file names), collected from a patient given nivolumab and ipilimumab in sequence. The source of these receptors is a human donor with melanoma.

The chain couples TRBV2 to TRBJ2-1; possible D gene TRBD2, 6 bases. The CDR3 covers 14 residues. From germline, CDR1 is SNHLY and CDR2 FYNNEI. V gave up 8 bases and J gave up 5 bases, with 16 bases separating them. This CDR3 reads CASGSGGLDNEQFF. In DNA form, the CDR3 reads TGTGCCAGCGGATCCGGGGGACTTGACAATGAGCAGTTCTTC.

The chain joins TRBV4-2 to TRBJ1-1; a possible D gene is TRBD1 (5 bases). The CDR3 has 16 residues. Germline assignment: CDR1 LGHNA and CDR2 YNFKEQ. V lost 0 bases and J 0 bases, leaving 11 bases between the germline ends. CDR3 DNA sequence: TGTGCCAGCAGCCAAGATCTAGGGGATTTGAACACTGAAGCTTTCTTT. Amino acid sequence: CASSQDLGDLNTEAFF.

The chain carries TRBV28 and TRBJ1-5; D ambiguous. The CDR3 consists of 16 residues. The ends were cut back, 2 bases at V and 0 bases at J, with 11 bases in the middle. CDR1 and CDR2 from the germline V gene are MDHEN and SYDVKM. The CDR3 here is CASSLVYTTSNQPQHF. In nucleotides, the CDR3 is TGTGCCAGCAGTTTAGTTTACACCACTAGCAATCAGCCCCAGCATTTT. The whole variable domain, filled in from reference TRBV28 and TRBJ1-5, reads DVKVTQSSRYLVKRTGEKVFLECVQDMDHENMFWYRQDPGLGLRLIYFSYDVKMKEKGDIPEGYSVSREKKERFSLILESASTNQTSMYLCASSLVYTTSNQPQHFGDGTRLSIL.

This clone has more than one count but fewer than ten. The J gene is TRBJ1-2, the V gene TRBV2; TRBD1 aligns across 8 bases. CDR1 SNHLY and CDR2 FYNNEI come from the germline V gene. The CDR3 extends over 12 amino acids. Losses at the gene ends were 5 bases for V and 6 bases for J; bases not matched to a gene: 2. DNA of the CDR3: TGTGCCAGCAGTACAGGGGGAGATGGCTACACCTTC. It specifies CASSTGGDGYTF. Variable domain in full (rest from reference TRBV2 and TRBJ1-2): EPEVTQTPSHQVTQMGQEVILRCVPISNHLYFYWYRQILGQKVEFLVSFYNNEISEKSEIFDDQFSVERPDGSNFTLKIRSTKLEDSAMYFCASSTGGDGYTFGSGTRLTVV.

The gene calls are TRBV5-4 and TRBJ2-5, with D possibly being TRBD1 (6 bases). V lost 0 bases, J lost 1 base, and 13 bases lay in between. Germline V lookup: CDR1 SGHNT, CDR2 YYREEE (reference sequence). There are 16 residues in the CDR3. CDR3 loop: CASSLEPGAFQETQYF. CDR3 sequence (DNA): TGTGCCAGCAGCTTGGAGCCAGGGGCGTTCCAAGAGACCCAGTACTTC.

This clone has just a few counts. A far larger clone is one nucleotide away, so this likely arose from a read error. In the same sample, other DNA sequences code for this CDR3. The chain employs TRBV5-4 and TRBJ1-1; 10 bases line up with TRBD1. The V and J ends lost 4 bases and 1 base, in that order; junction bases with no gene match: 4. Germline V lookup: CDR1 SGHNT, CDR2 YYREEE (reference sequence). The CDR3 has 15 amino acids. CDR3 sequence (DNA): TGTGCCAGCAGCCTGAGGACAGGGGGGAACACTGAAGCTTTCTTT. Its translation: CASSLRTGGNTEAFF.

The V call is TRBV7-7, the J call TRBJ2-2; D unclear. The germline V gene has CDR1 SSHAT and CDR2 FNYEAQ (reference sequence). Trimming removed 5 bases at V and 1 base at J, with 8 bases between. The CDR3 sequence is 14 residues long. The CDR3 region is CASSPLQNTGELFF. In DNA, the CDR3 is TGTGCCAGCAGCCCTTTACAGAACACCGGGGAGCTGTTTTTT.

The chain carries TRBV10-3 and TRBJ2-7; 10 nucleotides match TRBD1. With V trimmed by 10 bases and J by 3 bases, 12 bases remained unmatched. CDR3 size: 15 residues. CDR1 is ENHRY, CDR2 SYGVKD, per germline. The CDR3 loop is CATRSGTGEVYEQYF. The CDR3 DNA sequence: TGTGCCACACGCTCGGGGACAGGGGAGGTCTACGAGCAGTACTTC.

This clone qualifies as medium-sized. The V call is TRBV11-2, the J call TRBJ2-7; D might be TRBD2 (6 bases). The CDR3 runs 16 residues. Germline CDR1 SGHAT, CDR2 FQNNGV. The germline V and J ends were trimmed by 5 bases and 0 bases, with 17 bases remaining between them. CDR3 in DNA: TGTGCCAGCAGCCCTCCGGGGACTTTCTACTCCTACGAGCAGTACTTC. This translates into CASSPPGTFYSYEQYF.

The genes are TRBV28 and TRBJ2-7; 10 nucleotides agree with TRBD1. CDR3 size: 19 residues. Per the germline V gene, CDR1 is MDHEN and CDR2 is SYDVKM. V lost 3 bases to trimming and J lost 2 bases; unmatched junction nucleotides: 16. The DNA for the CDR3 is TGTGCCAGCAGTTTCATAGTTGGACAGGGGGAGTCACGAGCCTACGAGCAGTACTTC. This sequence encodes CASSFIVGQGESRAYEQYF.

The V and J genes are TRBV13 and TRBJ2-3, with 14 bases lining up with TRBD2. Trimming took 5 bases from V and 5 from J; bases not matched to a gene: 6. The CDR3 loop spans 16 amino acids. Germline CDR1 PRHDT, CDR2 FYEKMQ (reference sequence). CDR3 sequence (DNA): TGTGCCAGCAGCCTCGGACTAGCGGGGGGCGGAGATACGCAGTATTTT. It codes for CASSLGLAGGGDTQYF.

The rearrangement links TRBV7-9 to TRBJ2-3; D is possibly TRBD1 (5 bases). This CDR3 region has 14 residues. Between the trimmed V and J ends, which lost 1 base and 6 bases, there was a span of 11 bases. The germline gives CDR1 SEHNR, CDR2 FQNEAQ (reference sequence). CDR3 DNA sequence: TGTGCCAGCAGCTTAGAGGGGTGGGTGGATACGCAGTATTTT. Translating it yields CASSLEGWVDTQYF.

The chain carries TRBV2 and TRBJ1-1, with D hard to call. CDR1 and CDR2 (germline): SNHLY, FYNNEI. V lost 7 bases, J lost 0 bases, and 9 bases lay in between. This CDR3 comprises 13 residues. CDR3 amino acids: CASMGSMNTEAFF. The CDR3 DNA follows: TGTGCCAGCATGGGCTCGATGAACACTGAAGCTTTCTTT. Full variable domain (remainder filled in from reference TRBV2 and TRBJ1-1): EPEVTQTPSHQVTQMGQEVILRCVPISNHLYFYWYRQILGQKVEFLVSFYNNEISEKSEIFDDQFSVERPDGSNFTLKIRSTKLEDSAMYFCASMGSMNTEAFFGQGTRLTVV.

The chain carries TRBV18 and TRBJ1-5; weak D call: TRBD1 (5 bases). CDR1 is KGHSH, CDR2 LQKENI, per germline. The length of the CDR3 is 15 residues. V lost 2 bases, J lost 5 bases, and 13 bases lay in between. The CDR3 loop is CASSPALGGDQPQHF. CDR3 bases: TGTGCCAGCTCACCAGCACTGGGAGGGGATCAGCCCCAGCATTTT.

Only a few counts were recorded for this clone. CDR3 protein: CASSQVWGKYPDTQYF. CDR3 bases: TGTGCCAGCAGCCAAGTTTGGGGCAAGTACCCAGATACGCAGTATTTT. The rearrangement links TRBV14 to TRBJ2-3; D is perhaps TRBD1 (5 bases). The germline V and J ends were trimmed by 1 base and 4 bases, with 15 bases remaining between them. CDR1 and CDR2 from the germline V gene are SGHDN and FVKESK. The CDR3 runs 16 residues.